This TCR beta chain was sequenced during a study of blood T cells in healthy people across ages. The authors ran a second PCR of roughly 6 to 12 cycles using a sample-barcoded 5' primer and a J-beta primer mix. TCRdb recomputed calls from the 5' RACE reads with MiXCR, one row per CDR3 protein. The table has about 970,000 distinct CDR3 sequences, roughly 51% seen once; the top ten hold 20% to 25%. The study, taken as a whole, reports: The study lacked donor CMV status, which possibly confounded expanded clonotype changes. In long-lived donors, naive CD4+ cell counts and diversity exceeded those of aged donors. Among T cells, TCR beta diversity per million cells dropped roughly linearly as age rose.

As for this clonotype: Its antigen is not identified.

Sequences were obtained from blood. This sequence originates from a woman aged 55-75 years in good health.

This chain's CDR3 is CASSSAGVSTDTQYF. CDR3 DNA: TGTGCCAGCAGTTCGGCAGGGGTTAGCACAGATACGCAGTATTTT. The chain combines TRBV6-2 or TRBV6-3 with TRBJ2-3; D perhaps matches TRBD1 (6 bases). This CDR3 comprises 15 residues. V was clipped by 4 bases and J by 0 bases, with 11 bases between them. Germline V gives CDR1 MNHEY, CDR2 SVGEGT.